The rows below give T cell receptor beta chains drawn from one sample of a study of blood T cell repertoires in COVID-19. The assay was immunoSEQ multiplex PCR, and TCRdb's table has in-frame clones only and misses some. The sample carries 81,000 or so clones, approximately 89% recorded once. The sample consisted of peripheral blood. The receptors originated from a man between 65 and 85 years old with active or convalescent COVID-19. The CDR3 runs from the conserved cysteine through the conserved F or W. Fields, in order: J gene, D gene, clone size, V gene, CDR3 DNA, CDR3 protein. A D gene is named only where the DNA matches it firmly. Not every row has a clone size; where given, it reads once, few, many or a size class.

J gene: TRBJ1-2; D gene: TRBD1; clone size: once; V gene: TRBV19; CDR3 DNA: TGTGCCAGGACACAACCGGGACAGAACTATGGCTACACCTTC; CDR3 protein: CARTQPGQNYGYTF
J gene: TRBJ1-2; D gene: NA; clone size: NA; V gene: TRBV5-1; CDR3 DNA: TGCGCCAGCAGGTTGACTGTACCTAACTATGGCTACACCTTC; CDR3 protein: CASRLTVPNYGYTF
J gene: TRBJ2-5; D gene: NA; clone size: NA; V gene: TRBV12-3/TRBV12-4; CDR3 DNA: TGTGCCAGCAGTTTAGAGGGGACATTTAAGTACTTC; CDR3 protein: CASSLEGTFKYF
J gene: TRBJ1-5; D gene: NA; clone size: NA; V gene: TRBV6-5; CDR3 DNA: TGTGCCAGCAGTTACTCGACGGGAGGGAATCAGCCCCAGCATTTT; CDR3 protein: CASSYSTGGNQPQHF
J gene: TRBJ1-3; D gene: NA; clone size: NA; V gene: TRBV27; CDR3 DNA: TGTGCCAGGAGGACCCGGGGACACCAAAACACCATATATTTT; CDR3 protein: CARRTRGHQNTIYF
J gene: TRBJ2-7; D gene: TRBD1; clone size: NA; V gene: TRBV24-1; CDR3 DNA: TGTGCCACCAGTGAAGAGACAGGGGGATCCTACGAGCAGTACTTC; CDR3 protein: CATSEETGGSYEQYF
J gene: TRBJ1-2; D gene: TRBD1; clone size: NA; V gene: TRBV28; CDR3 DNA: TGTGCCAGCAGCTTAGACGGACAGGGAGGTGTGGGCTACACCTTC; CDR3 protein: CASSLDGQGGVGYTF
J gene: TRBJ1-4; D gene: TRBD1; clone size: NA; V gene: TRBV30; CDR3 DNA: TGTGCCTGGAGTGCCGGACAGGGAACTAATGAAAAACTGTTTTTT; CDR3 protein: CAWSAGQGTNEKLFF
J gene: TRBJ1-5; D gene: TRBD1; clone size: few; V gene: TRBV19; CDR3 DNA: TGTGCCAGTAGTCCTCCGGACCGGACAGGGGGCGGAAATCAGCCCCAGCATTTT; CDR3 protein: CASSPPDRTGGGNQPQHF
J gene: TRBJ2-2; D gene: NA; clone size: NA; V gene: TRBV4-3; CDR3 DNA: TGCGCCAGCAGCCAAGGGGACTTCACCGGGGAGCTGTTTTTT; CDR3 protein: CASSQGDFTGELFF
J gene: TRBJ1-5; D gene: NA; clone size: NA; V gene: TRBV25-1; CDR3 DNA: TGTGCCACCCAATCCCCGGGGGAGGGACCCCAGCATTTT; CDR3 protein: CATQSPGEGPQHF
J gene: TRBJ1-2; D gene: NA; clone size: NA; V gene: TRBV9; CDR3 DNA: TGTGCCAGCAGCGCACCGTGGGGGGACTATGGCTACACCTTC; CDR3 protein: CASSAPWGDYGYTF
J gene: TRBJ1-2; D gene: NA; clone size: NA; V gene: TRBV25-1; CDR3 DNA: TGTGCCAGCAGTGCCCTACAGGGTATTGGTGGCTACACCTTC; CDR3 protein: CASSALQGIGGYTF
J gene: TRBJ2-1; D gene: NA; clone size: once; V gene: TRBV2; CDR3 DNA: TGTGCCAGCAGTGGCGGAAATGAGCAGTTCTTC; CDR3 protein: CASSGGNEQFF
J gene: TRBJ2-3; D gene: TRBD1; clone size: once; V gene: TRBV6-5; CDR3 DNA: TGTGCCAGCAGTTACTCCGGGACAGGGACAGATACGCAGTATTTT; CDR3 protein: CASSYSGTGTDTQYF
J gene: TRBJ1-1; D gene: NA; clone size: NA; V gene: TRBV14; CDR3 DNA: TGTGCCAGCAGTGGGGGGGCGAAATGGACTGAAGCTTTCTTT; CDR3 protein: CASSGGAKWTEAFF
J gene: TRBJ1-2; D gene: NA; clone size: NA; V gene: TRBV28; CDR3 DNA: TGTGCCAGCAGTCTCCTCCGGGTCTCGGGTGGCTACACCTTC; CDR3 protein: CASSLLRVSGGYTF
J gene: TRBJ1-4; D gene: NA; clone size: once; V gene: TRBV18; CDR3 DNA: TGTGCCAGCTCACCCAATTTCCTTGGGACTACAACTAATGAAAAACTGTTTTTT; CDR3 protein: CASSPNFLGTTTNEKLFF
J gene: TRBJ2-3; D gene: TRBD2; clone size: NA; V gene: TRBV6-5; CDR3 DNA: TGTGCCAGCAGTCCCAAGCGGGGGAGCACAGATACGCAGTATTTT; CDR3 protein: CASSPKRGSTDTQYF
J gene: TRBJ2-1; D gene: TRBD2; clone size: NA; V gene: TRBV19; CDR3 DNA: TGTGCCAGTAGTATAGTGGGCGGGGGGTACAATGAGCAGTTCTTC; CDR3 protein: CASSIVGGGYNEQFF
J gene: TRBJ1-5; D gene: NA; clone size: NA; V gene: TRBV6-1; CDR3 DNA: TGTGCCAGCAGTGAATGGGGCATTCAGCCCCAGCATTTT; CDR3 protein: CASSEWGIQPQHF
J gene: TRBJ2-7; D gene: TRBD2; clone size: few; V gene: TRBV4-3; CDR3 DNA: TGCGCCAGCAGCCAATTACGACTAGCGAGCTACGAGCAGTACTTC; CDR3 protein: CASSQLRLASYEQYF
J gene: TRBJ1-2; D gene: NA; clone size: NA; V gene: TRBV12-3/TRBV12-4; CDR3 DNA: TGTGCCAGCACCTTGGGGAGTAACTATGGCTACACCTTC; CDR3 protein: CASTLGSNYGYTF
J gene: TRBJ1-1; D gene: TRBD1; clone size: NA; V gene: TRBV5-1; CDR3 DNA: TGCGCCAGCAGCCGATTCGGGACAGGGAACACTGAAGCTTTCTTT; CDR3 protein: CASSRFGTGNTEAFF
J gene: TRBJ2-3; D gene: TRBD2; clone size: NA; V gene: TRBV2; CDR3 DNA: TGTGCCAGCAGTCCGCAGGCGGGACTAGACGTAGATACGCAGTATTTT; CDR3 protein: CASSPQAGLDVDTQYF
J gene: TRBJ1-2; D gene: NA; clone size: once; V gene: TRBV10-3; CDR3 DNA: TGTGCCACTTTGGACAGCCTTCACCGCGGTGGCTACACCTTC; CDR3 protein: CATLDSLHRGGYTF
J gene: TRBJ1-2; D gene: NA; clone size: once; V gene: TRBV29-1; CDR3 DNA: TGCAGCGTTGTTGAGAACTACATGCGGTCGGACAGTCCGGGTCCTGGCTACACCTTC; CDR3 protein: CSVVENYMRSDSPGPGYTF
J gene: TRBJ1-4; D gene: NA; clone size: NA; V gene: TRBV4-2; CDR3 DNA: TGTGCCAGCAGCCAAGACCAGGGATATGAAAAACTGTTTTTT; CDR3 protein: CASSQDQGYEKLFF
J gene: TRBJ2-1; D gene: NA; clone size: NA; V gene: TRBV9; CDR3 DNA: TGTGCCAGCAGCGCCCCCCCGGTAGGGGCCTACAATGAGCAGTTCTTC; CDR3 protein: CASSAPPVGAYNEQFF
J gene: TRBJ1-2; D gene: NA; clone size: NA; V gene: TRBV5-6; CDR3 DNA: TGTGCCAGCAGCTTGGGGGCAGCCTTTGGCTACACCTTC; CDR3 protein: CASSLGAAFGYTF